The rows below give T cell receptor beta chains drawn from one sample of a study of OX40 agonist ivuxolimab in advanced cancers. Using immunoSEQ multiplex PCR, the repertoire was profiled, and TCRdb retains in-frame clones only, with some absent. This sample carries tens of thousands of clones, under 90% of them seen once, and the ten largest clones take about 10%. This specimen consisted of CD4+ or CD8+ T cells sorted from blood, obtained in a trial of the OX40 agonist ivuxolimab. The receptors stem from an adult with an advanced solid tumor such as melanoma, head and neck, liver or kidney cancer. Each CDR3 is given with its conserved first and last residue. A D gene is named only where the DNA matches it firmly. Not every row has a clone size; where given, it reads once, few, many or a size class.

NA,TRBV10-3,NA,TRBJ1-5,CAIRSGNNQPQHF,TGTGCCATCAGGTCAGGGAACAATCAGCCCCAGCATTTT
NA,TRBV28,NA,TRBJ1-2,CASSFRQLSWGYTF,TGTGCCAGCAGTTTTCGACAGTTGTCTTGGGGCTACACCTTC
NA,TRBV6-5,TRBD2,TRBJ2-7,CASSYSGTSVDEQYF,TGTGCCAGCAGTTACTCCGGGACTAGCGTCGACGAGCAGTACTTC
few,TRBV4-3,TRBD2,TRBJ2-7,CASSQTSGSSYEQYF,TGCGCCAGCAGCCAGACTAGCGGGAGCTCCTACGAGCAGTACTTC
NA,TRBV28,NA,TRBJ2-2,CASRVAPRIRDTGELFF,TGTGCCAGCAGGGTAGCCCCACGGATCCGAGACACCGGGGAGCTGTTTTTT
NA,TRBV19,TRBD1,TRBJ1-1,CASSIQQGVGNTEAFF,TGTGCCAGTAGTATTCAACAGGGGGTAGGGAACACTGAAGCTTTCTTT
NA,TRBV11-2,NA,TRBJ1-1,CASSSGNPTINAEAFF,TGTGCCAGCAGCTCAGGCAATCCGACCATTAACGCTGAAGCTTTCTTT
NA,TRBV30,NA,TRBJ1-3,CALGPGDPGNTIYF,TGTGCCTTAGGACCCGGGGATCCTGGAAACACCATATATTTT
NA,TRBV5-1,NA,TRBJ2-7,CASSKDASSYEQYF,TGCGCCAGCAGCAAGGACGCAAGCTCCTACGAGCAGTACTTC
NA,TRBV19,NA,TRBJ1-1,CASQTGMNTEAFF,TGTGCCAGCCAGACAGGAATGAACACTGAAGCTTTCTTT
NA,TRBV6-5,NA,TRBJ1-1,CASSTRGRPGAFF,TGTGCCAGCAGTACTAGGGGCCGTCCCGGAGCTTTCTTT
NA,TRBV7-9,NA,TRBJ1-2,CASSPFQAPLGYTF,TGTGCCAGCAGCCCCTTTCAGGCGCCCTTAGGCTACACCTTC
NA,TRBV7-2,NA,TRBJ2-4,CASSPLKDIQYF,TGTGCCAGCAGCCCACTAAAGGACATTCAGTACTTC
NA,TRBV5-1,NA,TRBJ2-3,CASSLAGSSTDTQYF,TGCGCCAGCAGCTTGGCGGGGTCTAGCACAGATACGCAGTATTTT
NA,TRBV19,TRBD2,TRBJ2-1,CASSTKRERIYNEQFF,TGTGCCAGTAGTACCAAGCGGGAGAGGATCTACAATGAGCAGTTCTTC
NA,TRBV6-5,TRBD2,TRBJ2-7,CASSSGTSGYEQYF,TGTGCCAGCAGTTCCGGGACTAGCGGTTACGAGCAGTACTTC
NA,TRBV7-6,NA,TRBJ2-2,CASSQTVNTGELFF,TGTGCCAGCAGCCAGACGGTGAACACCGGGGAGCTGTTTTTT
NA,TRBV7-2,NA,TRBJ2-3,CASSGGRGTDTQYF,TGTGCCAGCAGCGGGGGGCGAGGCACAGATACGCAGTATTTT
NA,TRBV5-1,TRBD1,TRBJ1-2,CASSLDRGQGYTF,TGCGCCAGCAGCTTGGACAGGGGGCAAGGCTACACCTTC
once,TRBV27,NA,TRBJ2-7,CASSLSGPREQYF,TGTGCCAGCAGTTTATCGGGTCCTCGGGAGCAGTACTTC
NA,TRBV18,TRBD2,TRBJ2-7,CASSPRGRGIAGFPTYEQYF,TGTGCCAGCTCACCACGGGGGCGCGGGATAGCGGGGTTCCCCACCTACGAGCAGTACTTC
NA,TRBV19,NA,TRBJ1-1,CASTAWGGALRTEAFF,TGTGCCAGTACTGCGTGGGGAGGGGCCCTTCGGACTGAAGCTTTCTTT
NA,TRBV28,TRBD2,TRBJ2-7,CASSLPSGGYEQYF,TGTGCCAGCAGTCTGCCATCGGGAGGGTACGAGCAGTACTTC
medium-sized,TRBV11-2,TRBD2,TRBJ2-3,CASSPGTSGRTDTQYF,TGTGCCAGCAGCCCTGGGACTAGCGGACGCACAGATACGCAGTATTTT
NA,TRBV6-1,TRBD1,TRBJ2-4,CASSGRTGEAKNIQYF,TGTGCCAGCAGTGGACGGACAGGGGAAGCCAAAAACATTCAGTACTTC
NA,TRBV7-8,TRBD2,TRBJ2-1,CASSSGRELAAPQSSYNEQFF,TGTGCCAGCAGCTCAGGGAGGGAACTAGCGGCCCCCCAAAGCTCCTACAATGAGCAGTTCTTC
NA,TRBV5-1,NA,TRBJ1-3,CASSSPDSGNTIYF,TGCGCCAGCAGCTCCCCGGACTCTGGAAACACCATATATTTT
NA,TRBV7-2,NA,TRBJ2-5,CASGGPPGGETQYF,TGTGCCAGCGGGGGGCCCCCAGGCGGGGAGACCCAGTACTTC
NA,TRBV28,TRBD2,TRBJ2-7,CASTSSGLAGPSGYEQYF,TGTGCCAGCACCTCCTCGGGACTAGCGGGACCTTCGGGGTACGAGCAGTACTTC
NA,TRBV7-9,NA,TRBJ2-3,CASARTVNTQYF,TGTGCCAGCGCTCGGACGGTTAATACGCAGTATTTT
NA,TRBV18,NA,TRBJ1-1,CASSPREGLSTEAFF,TGTGCCAGCTCACCAAGGGAGGGGCTGAGCACTGAAGCTTTCTTT
NA,TRBV7-2,NA,TRBJ2-4,CASSLGMASANIQYF,TGTGCCAGCAGCTTAGGGATGGCTAGCGCAAACATTCAGTACTTC
NA,TRBV4-1,TRBD1,TRBJ1-2,CASSHSGTGDYGYTF,TGCGCCAGCAGCCATTCCGGGACAGGGGATTATGGCTACACCTTC
NA,TRBV5-1,TRBD2,TRBJ2-7,CASRPGLAYEQYF,TGCGCCAGCAGGCCGGGACTAGCCTACGAGCAGTACTTC
NA,TRBV28,NA,TRBJ2-7,CVIRGRGEQYF,TGCGTTATAAGGGGCCGAGGCGAGCAGTACTTC
NA,TRBV28,TRBD2,TRBJ2-5,CASSLAERRETQYF,TGTGCCAGCAGCCTAGCGGAGAGGAGGGAGACCCAGTACTTC
once,TRBV6-5,TRBD2,TRBJ2-1,CASSSLAGGGHNEQFF,TGTGCCAGCAGTTCTTTAGCGGGAGGGGGCCACAATGAGCAGTTCTTC
few,TRBV18,NA,TRBJ1-5,CASSPGNQPQHF,TGTGCCAGCTCACCGGGGAATCAGCCCCAGCATTTT
NA,TRBV4-1,TRBD2,TRBJ2-5,CASSDQGGGRASRETQYF,TGCGCCAGCAGCGACCAGGGAGGCGGGAGGGCCTCTCGGGAGACCCAGTACTTC
NA,TRBV7-9,NA,TRBJ1-3,CASSLEGVGNTIYF,TGTGCCAGCAGCTTAGAAGGGGTTGGAAACACCATATATTTT
NA,TRBV19,NA,TRBJ1-2,CASSPVGSYGYTF,TGTGCCAGTAGTCCTGTTGGTAGCTATGGCTACACCTTC
NA,TRBV30,NA,TRBJ1-5,CAWSGGQGSFSNQHF,TGTGCCTGGAGTGGCGGACAAGGGAGTTTTAGCAATCAGCATTTT
NA,TRBV7-2,TRBD1,TRBJ2-3,CASSLQGATDTQYF,TGTGCCAGCAGCTTACAGGGGGCAACAGATACGCAGTATTTT
few,TRBV6-5,TRBD2,TRBJ2-7,CASRAGGTSGYEQYF,TGTGCCAGCAGGGCGGGGGGGACGTCGGGCTACGAGCAGTACTTC
once,TRBV28,NA,TRBJ1-3,CARTPTGRGTGNTIYF,TGTGCCAGAACCCCGACGGGAAGGGGTACTGGAAACACCATATATTTT
NA,TRBV27,TRBD1,TRBJ2-1,CASSFGTEYNEQFF,TGTGCCAGCAGTTTCGGGACAGAATACAATGAGCAGTTCTTC
NA,TRBV19,TRBD1,TRBJ1-1,CASSPRDRGGTEAFF,TGTGCCAGTAGTCCCCGGGACAGGGGGGGGACTGAAGCTTTCTTT
NA,TRBV19,TRBD1,TRBJ1-5,CASSRDRESNQPQHF,TGTGCCAGTAGCCGGGACAGGGAGAGCAATCAGCCCCAGCATTTT
NA,TRBV9,NA,TRBJ1-1,CASSSGANTEAFF,TGTGCCAGCAGCTCCGGGGCGAACACTGAAGCTTTCTTT